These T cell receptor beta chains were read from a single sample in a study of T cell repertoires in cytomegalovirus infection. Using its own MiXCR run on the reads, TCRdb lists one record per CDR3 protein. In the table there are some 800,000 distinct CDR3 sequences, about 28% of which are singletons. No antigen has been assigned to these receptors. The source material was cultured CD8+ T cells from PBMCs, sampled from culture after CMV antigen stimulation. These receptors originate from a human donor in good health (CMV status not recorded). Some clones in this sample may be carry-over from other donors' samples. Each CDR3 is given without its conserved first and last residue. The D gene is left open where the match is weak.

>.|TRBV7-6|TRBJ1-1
ASSLAEDSPNTEAF
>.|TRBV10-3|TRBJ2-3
AISESGGGHTDTQY
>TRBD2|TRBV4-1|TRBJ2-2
ASSQESISGGASGELF
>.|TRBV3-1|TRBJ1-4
ASSQVGYGRVATNEKLF
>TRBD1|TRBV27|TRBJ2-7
ASSTGGFLHEQY
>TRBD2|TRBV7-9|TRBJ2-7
ASSFSGGLNEQY
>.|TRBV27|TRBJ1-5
ASSFIGGDNQPQH
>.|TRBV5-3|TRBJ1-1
ASSLGGLGANTEAF
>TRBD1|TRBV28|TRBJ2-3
ASSPGQVTDTQY
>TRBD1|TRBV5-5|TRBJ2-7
ASSLKAGGRGTYEQY
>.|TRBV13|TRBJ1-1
ASSALVGAF
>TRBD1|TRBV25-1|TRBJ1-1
ASDRGREAF
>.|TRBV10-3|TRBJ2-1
AISGAGDNEQF
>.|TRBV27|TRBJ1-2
ASASPYGYT
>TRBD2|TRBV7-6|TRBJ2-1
ASSFPSGVSYNEQF
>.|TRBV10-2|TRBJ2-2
ASSETGRNTGELF
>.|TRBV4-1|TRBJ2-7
ASSQDVGGAVQH
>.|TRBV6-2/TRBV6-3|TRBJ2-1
ASSYEANEQF
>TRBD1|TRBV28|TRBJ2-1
ASSSPRQGDDINEQF
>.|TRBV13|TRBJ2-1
ASSPPGAVDNEQF
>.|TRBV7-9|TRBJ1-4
ASSLIRGDGEKLF
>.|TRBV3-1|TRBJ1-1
ASSQFRENTEAF
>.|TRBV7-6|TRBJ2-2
ASSLDVGGLNTGELF
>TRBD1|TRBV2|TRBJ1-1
ASGRTGGTEAF
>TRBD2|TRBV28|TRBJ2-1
ASSLLSGGIYNEQF
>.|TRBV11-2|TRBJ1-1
ASSSTLGRVTEAF
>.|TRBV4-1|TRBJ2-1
ASSQVGGGPYEQF
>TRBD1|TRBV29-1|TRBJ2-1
SVTGAHSYNEQF
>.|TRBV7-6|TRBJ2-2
ASSLALRGPNTGELF
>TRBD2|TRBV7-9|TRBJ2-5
ASSPLAGRSQETQY
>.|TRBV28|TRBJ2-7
ASIGGDSYEQY
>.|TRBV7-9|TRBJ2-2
ASSLGGTYTGELF
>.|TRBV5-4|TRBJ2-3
ASGFQGQGDTQY
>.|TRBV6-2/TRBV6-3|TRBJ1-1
ASEGSGVNTEAF
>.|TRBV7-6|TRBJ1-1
ASSPPPNTEAF
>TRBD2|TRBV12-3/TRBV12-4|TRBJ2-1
ASTFELAVNSYNEQF
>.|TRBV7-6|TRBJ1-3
ASSPTGFSGNTIY